This TCR beta chain originates from a study of molecular identifiers for immune sequencing clone quantification. Study observations and caveats: Underestimated sizes of highly expanded clones could result from identical TCR molecules that share a barcode.

To note about this clonotype: Its antigen is currently unknown. One end of the junction fails to match germline, which may point to a read error.

CDR3 size: 15 residues. Per germline, CDR1 MGHRA and CDR2 YSYEKL. Via MiXCR, TCRdb re-called the PCR reads, giving one row per CDR3 protein. The sample has around 480,000 distinct CDR3 sequences, 20% to 25% seen once. V gene TRBV4-1 combines with J gene TRBJ2-7; D might be TRBD1 (5 bases). This clonotype was sampled from a human donor in good health. Some libraries in this study had Jurkat cell RNA spiked in. Sequenced: naive CD8+ T cells from blood, with Jurkat cell RNA spiked in. The subset was: FACS-sorted CD8+CD4-CCR7+CD45RA+ naive T cells. In DNA form, the CDR3 reads TGCGTCAGCAGCCAGCTCTTCGGACAAATCTACGAGCAGTACTTC. Protein sequence: CVSSQLFGQIYEQYF.